This TCR beta chain was identified in a study of CD8+ T cells in alopecia areata. It was cDNA, reverse transcribed from extracted RNA, that served as the sequencing template. TCRdb's table, derived via immunoSEQ multiplex PCR, lists solely in-frame clones and lacks some. Of around 100,000 clones listed, 50% to 60% are singletons. CDR1 SEHNR and CDR2 FQNEAQ come from the germline V gene (reference sequence). The CDR3 is 16 residues long. On this clone: At one end the junction does not follow the germline gene, possibly because of a read error.

Treatment meaning: oral pan-JAK inhibitor, 5-10 mg twice daily. The sequence was obtained from a human donor with alopecia areata. The chain combines TRBV7-9 with TRBJ1-1, with D perhaps matching TRBD1 (5 bases). This sample comprised CD8+ T cells sorted from blood, obtained at roughly week 55, from a patient treated with tofacitinib. CDR3 in DNA: TGTGCCAGCGGCTTGCTGGGGTGGGGGAGGAGTACTGAAGCTTTCTTT. Residues: CASGLLGWGRSTEAFF.